This T cell receptor beta chain was captured in a study of OX40 agonist ivuxolimab in advanced cancers. Study in general: Ivuxolimab, an agonist antibody against OX40 (CD134), was given to patients. The study, taken as a whole, reports: Partial responders receiving 0.1-3.0 mg/kg showed among the lowest clonal expansion. Dose levels from 0.1 to 3.0 mg/kg saw CD4+ and CD8+ blood T cells expand clonally by week 6.

In its sample, this clone was seen a few times. The antigen is not known. The sampling schedule covered blood at baseline, cycle 4 day 1, and cycle 7 day 1. TCRdb keeps only in-frame clones here, not all; method: immunoSEQ multiplex PCR. The table includes over 5,000 clones, roughly two thirds detected once. V shed 0 bases and J shed 1 base, with 5 bases lying between them. Germline CDR1 and CDR2: SGDLS and YYNGEE. The CDR3 contains 14 residues. The clonotype was recovered from an adult with an advanced solid tumor such as melanoma, head and neck, liver or kidney cancer. Sample: CD4+ or CD8+ T cells sorted from blood, taken in a trial of the OX40 agonist ivuxolimab. The chain carries TRBV9 and TRBJ1-5, with D possibly TRBD1 on 5 matching bases. Here the CDR3 DNA reads TGTGCCAGCAGCGTAGGGGGGAGCAATCAGCCCCAGCATTTT. It yields the protein CASSVGGSNQPQHF.